This section outlines one T cell receptor (beta chain) sequence together with its context. Its antigen is not identified. The source of the sample is a study of cytomegalovirus exposure and HLA in healthy donors. General study points: The study assumed roughly uniform donor sequencing depth for presence/absence analyses.

With 60 Vbeta and 13 Jbeta primers, the PCR was carried out. Only in-frame clones appear in the TCRdb table, and some are missing; sequencing was by immunoSEQ multiplex PCR. This sample has 90,000 or so clones, with 55% to 75% found just once. The specimen was PBMCs. The clonotype originates from a woman in her 50s in good health and CMV-seropositive.

CDR3 residues: CASSYQDRVTGELFF. For the CDR3, the DNA is TGTGCCAGCAGTTACCAGGACAGGGTCACCGGGGAGCTGTTTTTT. V is TRBV27 and J is TRBJ2-2, with 8 bases that match TRBD1. This CDR3 has 15 residues. Germline CDR1 is MNHEY and CDR2 is SMNVEV (reference sequence). The J segment lost 4 bases and the V segment lost 4 bases, leaving 5 bases of the junction unmatched.